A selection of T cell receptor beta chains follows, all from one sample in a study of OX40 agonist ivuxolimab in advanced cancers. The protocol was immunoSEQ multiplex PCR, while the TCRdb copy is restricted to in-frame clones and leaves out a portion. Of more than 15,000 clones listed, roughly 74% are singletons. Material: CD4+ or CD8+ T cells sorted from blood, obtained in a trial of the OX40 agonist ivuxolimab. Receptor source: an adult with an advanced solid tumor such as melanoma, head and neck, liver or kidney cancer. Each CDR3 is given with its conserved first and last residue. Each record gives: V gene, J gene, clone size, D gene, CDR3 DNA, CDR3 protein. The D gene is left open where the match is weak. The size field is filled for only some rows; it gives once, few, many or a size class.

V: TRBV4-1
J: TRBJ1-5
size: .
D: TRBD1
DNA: TGCGCCAGCAGCCCCGGGACAGGGATCAATCAGCCCCAGCATTTT
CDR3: CASSPGTGINQPQHF

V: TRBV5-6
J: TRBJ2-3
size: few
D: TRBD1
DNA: TGTGCCAGCAGCTTCCCCGAGACAGGGGTAGATACGCAGTATTTT
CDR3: CASSFPETGVDTQYF

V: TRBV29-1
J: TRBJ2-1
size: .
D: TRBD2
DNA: TGCAGCGTTGATGGCTTAGCGGGAGATCGGTGGGATGAGCAGTTCTTC
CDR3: CSVDGLAGDRWDEQFF

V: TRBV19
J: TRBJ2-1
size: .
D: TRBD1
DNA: TGTGCCAGTAGTCTCTCCGGGACAGGGACCGCTGAGCAGTTCTTC
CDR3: CASSLSGTGTAEQFF

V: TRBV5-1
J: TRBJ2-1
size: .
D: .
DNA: TGCGCCAGCAGCTTGGGGCAGTATTCCTACAATGAGCAGTTCTTC
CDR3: CASSLGQYSYNEQFF

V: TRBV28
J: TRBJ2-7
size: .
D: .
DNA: TGTGCCAGCAGCCCAGACGGGTACTACGAGCAGTACTTC
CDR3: CASSPDGYYEQYF

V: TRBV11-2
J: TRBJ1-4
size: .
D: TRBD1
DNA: TGTGCCAGCCCGACAGGGGTGGAAAAACTGTTTTTT
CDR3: CASPTGVEKLFF

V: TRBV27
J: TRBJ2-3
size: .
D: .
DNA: TGTGCCAGCAGCCCACGAGGGGTCACAGATACGCAGTATTTT
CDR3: CASSPRGVTDTQYF

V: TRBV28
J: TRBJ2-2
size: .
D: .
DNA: TGTGCCAGCAGTTTTGGGTCAGTCGGGGGCACCGGGGAGCTGTTTTTT
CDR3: CASSFGSVGGTGELFF

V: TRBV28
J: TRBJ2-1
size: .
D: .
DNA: TGTGCCAGCAGTTTGGGGAGCGAGCAGTTCTTC
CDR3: CASSLGSEQFF

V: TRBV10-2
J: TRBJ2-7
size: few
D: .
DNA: TGCGCCAGCAGTGAGTCCGGCAGCGTCTCCTACGAGCAGTACTTC
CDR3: CASSESGSVSYEQYF

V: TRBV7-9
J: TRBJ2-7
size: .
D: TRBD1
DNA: TGTGCCAGCAGCTCAGAGGGTCCCGGGACAGGGTGGAACGAGCAGTACTTC
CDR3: CASSSEGPGTGWNEQYF

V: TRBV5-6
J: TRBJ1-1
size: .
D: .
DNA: TGTGCCAGCAGCCCCTTTCAGGGAGCTGAAGCTTTCTTT
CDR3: CASSPFQGAEAFF

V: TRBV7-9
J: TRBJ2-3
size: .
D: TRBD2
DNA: TGTGCCACCATCCGGGAGGGCCAGCTAACAGATACGCAGTATTTT
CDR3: CATIREGQLTDTQYF

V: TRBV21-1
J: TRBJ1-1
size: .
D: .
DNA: TGTGCCAGCAGTATCAGGTCGGTGAACACTGAAGCTTTCTTT
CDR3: CASSIRSVNTEAFF

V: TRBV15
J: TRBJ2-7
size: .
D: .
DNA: TGTGCCACCAGCAGTAACCGGGACAGCGGGTACTACGAGCAGTACTTC
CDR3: CATSSNRDSGYYEQYF

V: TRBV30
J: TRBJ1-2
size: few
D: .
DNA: TGTGCCTGGGGGGGTAACTATGGCTACACCTTC
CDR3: CAWGGNYGYTF

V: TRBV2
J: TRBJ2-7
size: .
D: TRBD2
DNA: TGTGCCAGCAAGACCGGGACTAGCGGTTACGAGCAGTACTTC
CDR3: CASKTGTSGYEQYF

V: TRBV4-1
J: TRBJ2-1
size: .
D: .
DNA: TGCGCCAGCAGCCAAGAGGGCAGGGTGGCCTACAATGAGCAGTTCTTC
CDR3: CASSQEGRVAYNEQFF

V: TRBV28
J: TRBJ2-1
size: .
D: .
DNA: TGTGCCAGCAAGGGACTCGCTTGGGATGAGCAGTTCTTC
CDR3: CASKGLAWDEQFF

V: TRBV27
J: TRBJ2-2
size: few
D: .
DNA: TGTGCCAGCAGTCCGATGACCGGGGAGCTGTTTTTT
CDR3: CASSPMTGELFF

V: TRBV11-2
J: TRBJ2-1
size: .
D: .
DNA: TGTGCCAGCAGCTTAGGGACAGCCGACCTGTTCTTC
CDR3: CASSLGTADLFF

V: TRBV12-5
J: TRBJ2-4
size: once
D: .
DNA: TGTGCTAGTGGTTTCTACATGGAGATGACTTTAGCCAAAAACATTCAGTACTTC
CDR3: CASGFYMEMTLAKNIQYF

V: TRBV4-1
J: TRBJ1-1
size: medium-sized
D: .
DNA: TGCGCCAGCAGCCATCAGAACACTGAAGCTTTCTTT
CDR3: CASSHQNTEAFF

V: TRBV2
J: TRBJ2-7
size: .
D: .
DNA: TGTGCCAGCACACAGGGCTACGAGCAGTACTTC
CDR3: CASTQGYEQYF

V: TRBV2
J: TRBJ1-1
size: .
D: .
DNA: TGTGCCAGCACCCTCATTTTACGGGCTGAAGCTTTCTTT
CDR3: CASTLILRAEAFF

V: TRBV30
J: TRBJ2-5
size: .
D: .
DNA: TGTGCCTGGAGTGTACCTTGGGGAGACAGCCAAGAGACCCAGTACTTC
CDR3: CAWSVPWGDSQETQYF

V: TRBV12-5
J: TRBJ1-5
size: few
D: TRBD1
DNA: TGTGCTAGTGGTTTGGGAGGGGGCTGGGAGGGGACAGGGCCCCAGCATTTT
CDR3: CASGLGGGWEGTGPQHF

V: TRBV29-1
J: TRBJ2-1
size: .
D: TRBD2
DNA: TGCAGCGTTGAAGCGCCGGGACTAGCGGGAGTAGTCGGGAATGAGCAGTTCTTC
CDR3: CSVEAPGLAGVVGNEQFF

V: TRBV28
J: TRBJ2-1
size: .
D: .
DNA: TGTGCCAGCAGTTACTTTGTGGGTGAGCAGTTCTTC
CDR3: CASSYFVGEQFF

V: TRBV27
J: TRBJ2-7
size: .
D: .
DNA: TGTGCCAGCAGTCAGGGACATTACTACGAGCAGTACTTC
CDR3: CASSQGHYYEQYF

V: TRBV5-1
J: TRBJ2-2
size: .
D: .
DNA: TGCGCCAGCAGCTTGCCTAGCCCCGGGGAGCTGTTTTTT
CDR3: CASSLPSPGELFF

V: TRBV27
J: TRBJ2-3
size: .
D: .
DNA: TGTGCCAGCAGTTTTATGGGTGCGAGCACAGATACGCAGTATTTT
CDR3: CASSFMGASTDTQYF

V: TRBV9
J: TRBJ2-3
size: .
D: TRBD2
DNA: TGTGCCAGCAGCCCCCGCGGGGGTAGCACAGATACGCAGTATTTT
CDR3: CASSPRGGSTDTQYF

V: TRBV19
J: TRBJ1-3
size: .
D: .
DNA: TGTGCCAGTAGTATGGAGGCGTACTCTGGAAACACCATATATTTT
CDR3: CASSMEAYSGNTIYF

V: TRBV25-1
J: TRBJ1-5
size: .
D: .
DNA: TGTGCCAGCAGTGAAGAGTTTGGGAGTCAGCCCCAGCATTTT
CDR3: CASSEEFGSQPQHF

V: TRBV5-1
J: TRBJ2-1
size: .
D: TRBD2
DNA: TGCGCCAGCAGCCGGGAGGGCAGGGATGAGCAGTTCTTC
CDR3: CASSREGRDEQFF

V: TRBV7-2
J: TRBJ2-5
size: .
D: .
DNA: TGTGCCAGCAGCTTATCCCCAGGGGTAACAGAGACCCAGTACTTC
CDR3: CASSLSPGVTETQYF

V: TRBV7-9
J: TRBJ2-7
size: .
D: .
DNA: TGTGCCAGCAGCCCGGACAATGACGGCGAGCAGTACTTC
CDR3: CASSPDNDGEQYF

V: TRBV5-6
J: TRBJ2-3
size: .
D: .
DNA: TGTGCCAGCAGCTTGGTCCGAGCAGATACGCAGTATTTT
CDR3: CASSLVRADTQYF

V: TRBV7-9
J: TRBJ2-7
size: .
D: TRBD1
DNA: TGTGCCAGCAGCTTCCGGGACAGGGGTAACGAGCAGTACTTC
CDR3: CASSFRDRGNEQYF

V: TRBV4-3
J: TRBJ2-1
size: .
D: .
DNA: TGCGCCAGCAGCCAAGGTATAGGGGGAATTAACAATGAGCAGTTCTTC
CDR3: CASSQGIGGINNEQFF

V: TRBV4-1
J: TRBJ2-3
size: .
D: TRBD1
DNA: TGCGCCAGCAGCCTCCGGGACAGGGGCACAGATACGCAGTATTTT
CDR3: CASSLRDRGTDTQYF

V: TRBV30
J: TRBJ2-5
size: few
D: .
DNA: TGTGCCTGGAGTTTGATGGCGGGGGAGACCCAGTACTTC
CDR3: CAWSLMAGETQYF

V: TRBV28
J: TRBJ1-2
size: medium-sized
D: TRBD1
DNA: TGTGCCAGCAGTTTACACCGGACAGGAACTAACTATGGCTACACCTTC
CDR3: CASSLHRTGTNYGYTF

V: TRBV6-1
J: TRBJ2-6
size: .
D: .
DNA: TGTGCCAGCAGTGGCCCTACAGTGGCCAACGTCCTGACTTTC
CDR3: CASSGPTVANVLTF

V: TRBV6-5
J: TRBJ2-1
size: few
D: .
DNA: TGTGCCAGCAGTGTGTCTGGGTACAATGAGCAGTTCTTC
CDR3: CASSVSGYNEQFF

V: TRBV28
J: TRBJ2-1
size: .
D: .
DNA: TGCGCCAGCAGTTTATTAATGGGGGACAATGAGCAGTTCTTC
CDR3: CASSLLMGDNEQFF

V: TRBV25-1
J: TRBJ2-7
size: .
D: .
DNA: TGTGCCAGCAGTGGGCCCCGGGACCCCTTGGGCTACGAGCAGTACTTC
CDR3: CASSGPRDPLGYEQYF

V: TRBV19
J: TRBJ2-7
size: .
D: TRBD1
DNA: TGTGCCAGTAGTATGGACAGGGGACGTAACTACGAGCAGTACTTC
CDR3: CASSMDRGRNYEQYF

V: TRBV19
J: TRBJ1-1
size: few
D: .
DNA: TGTGCCAGCGCTTCCGGGAACACTGAAGCTTTCTTT
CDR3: CASASGNTEAFF

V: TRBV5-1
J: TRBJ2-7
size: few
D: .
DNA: TGCGCCAGCAGCTTGGGGCGGGCACCCACCTACGAGCAGTACTTC
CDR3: CASSLGRAPTYEQYF

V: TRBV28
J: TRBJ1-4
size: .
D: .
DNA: TGTGCCAGCAGCTTACAGGGTTGGAATGAAAAACTGTTTTTT
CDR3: CASSLQGWNEKLFF